This T cell receptor (beta chain) was sequenced during a study of blood T cell repertoires in COVID-19. This table comes from immunoSEQ multiplex PCR, and its TCRdb copy is limited to in-frame clones, with some not included. The table shows just over 250,000 clones, with approximately 90% occurring only once. This CDR3 has 17 residues. V lost 5 bases to trimming and J lost 5 bases; unmatched junction nucleotides: 10. CDR1 and CDR2 (germline): SGHTA, FQGNSA. The rearrangement uses TRBV7-2 and TRBJ1-6, with TRBD1 identical over 9 bases. This TCR came from a man aged 60-69 years who had recovered from COVID-19. Sequenced material: peripheral blood. Here the CDR3 reads CASSLYWTGDNNSPLHF. DNA for the CDR3: TGTGCCAGCAGCCTATATTGGACAGGGGATAATAATTCACCCCTCCACTTT.